The rows below give T cell receptor beta chains drawn from one sample of a study of shared clonotypes between healthy human individuals. The assay was immunoSEQ multiplex PCR, and TCRdb's table has in-frame clones only and misses some. The sample has about 1.1 million clones; 78% are singletons. Sample: memory CD4+ T cells from PBMCs. Receptors originate from a man aged 18 to 35 in good health. Some clones in this sample may be carry-over from other donors' samples. The CDR3 runs from the conserved cysteine through the conserved F or W. Fields, in order: V gene, clone size, J gene, D gene, CDR3 length, CDR3 protein, CDR3 DNA. A D gene is named only where the DNA matches it firmly. Clone size appears in some rows only: once, few, many, or a class for an expanded clone.

V: TRBV7-2; size: -; J: TRBJ1-1; D: -; length: 13; CDR3: CASSLRLSTEAFF; DNA: TGTGCCAGCAGCTTACGGCTGTCCACTGAAGCTTTCTTT
V: TRBV10-2; size: -; J: TRBJ1-1; D: -; length: 12; CDR3: CASLRENTEAFF; DNA: TGCGCCAGCCTCAGGGAAAACACTGAAGCTTTCTTT
V: TRBV7-3; size: -; J: TRBJ2-7; D: -; length: 13; CDR3: CASSLFPGYEQYF; DNA: TGTGCCAGCAGCTTATTTCCGGGGTACGAGCAGTACTTC
V: TRBV29-1; size: -; J: TRBJ2-5; D: -; length: 13; CDR3: CSVEGLGQETQYF; DNA: TGCAGCGTTGAAGGACTGGGCCAAGAGACCCAGTACTTC
V: TRBV5-1; size: -; J: TRBJ2-7; D: TRBD1; length: 14; CDR3: CASRPPTGAGEQYF; DNA: TGCGCCAGCAGACCCCCGACAGGGGCGGGCGAGCAGTACTTC
V: TRBV5-6; size: -; J: TRBJ2-5; D: TRBD2; length: 15; CDR3: CASSRWTSGEETQYF; DNA: TGTGCCAGCAGCCGATGGACTAGCGGGGAAGAGACCCAGTACTTC
V: TRBV5-1; size: -; J: TRBJ1-2; D: TRBD1; length: 16; CDR3: CASSPELGTGGDGYTF; DNA: TGCGCCAGCAGCCCTGAACTAGGGACAGGGGGCGATGGCTACACCTTC
V: TRBV6-1; size: -; J: TRBJ1-3; D: -; length: 15; CDR3: CASRRLGLGENTIYF; DNA: TGTGCCAGCAGGAGACTTGGGCTGGGCGAAAACACCATATATTTT
V: TRBV13; size: few; J: TRBJ2-1; D: TRBD1; length: 16; CDR3: CASSPADRGITSEQFF; DNA: TGTGCCAGCAGCCCCGCTGACAGGGGGATTACAAGTGAGCAGTTCTTC
V: TRBV28; size: -; J: TRBJ2-5; D: TRBD1; length: 17; CDR3: CASSNTAGQGAGETQYF; DNA: TGTGCCAGCAGCAATACAGCGGGACAGGGGGCGGGAGAGACCCAGTACTTC
V: TRBV7-8; size: -; J: TRBJ1-5; D: TRBD1; length: 16; CDR3: CASSLEGQAVNQPQHF; DNA: TGTGCCAGCAGCTTAGAAGGACAGGCGGTAAATCAGCCCCAGCATTTT
V: TRBV5-1; size: once; J: TRBJ2-3; D: TRBD2; length: 17; CDR3: CASSLVLSAGEADTQYF; DNA: TGCGCCAGCAGCTTGGTCCTTTCTGCGGGAGAGGCAGATACGCAGTATTTT
V: TRBV5-1; size: -; J: TRBJ2-1; D: TRBD2; length: 16; CDR3: CASSTGLAGGPGEQFF; DNA: TGCGCCAGCAGCACGGGACTAGCGGGAGGACCGGGTGAGCAGTTCTTC
V: TRBV7-9; size: -; J: TRBJ2-3; D: -; length: 15; CDR3: CASSPYRVSTDTQYF; DNA: TGTGCCAGCAGTCCTTACAGGGTCAGCACAGATACGCAGTATTTT
V: TRBV19; size: -; J: TRBJ2-7; D: -; length: 13; CDR3: CASSTVDKYEQYF; DNA: TGTGCCAGTAGTACCGTCGACAAGTACGAGCAGTACTTC
V: TRBV19; size: -; J: TRBJ1-5; D: -; length: 18; CDR3: CASSMALTWDLGNQPQHF; DNA: TGTGCCAGTAGTATGGCGCTGACTTGGGACCTCGGGAATCAGCCCCAGCATTTT
V: TRBV11-2; size: once; J: TRBJ2-7; D: -; length: 15; CDR3: CASRFTGLASYEQYF; DNA: TGTGCCAGCAGGTTTACAGGGTTGGCATCCTACGAGCAGTACTTC
V: TRBV6-1; size: -; J: TRBJ1-1; D: -; length: 15; CDR3: CASSQRGGMNTEAFF; DNA: TGTGCCAGCAGTCAGAGGGGGGGGATGAACACTGAAGCTTTCTTT
V: TRBV7-8; size: -; J: TRBJ2-5; D: -; length: 15; CDR3: CASSFIGRVQETQYF; DNA: TGTGCCAGCAGCTTTATAGGACGGGTTCAAGAGACCCAGTACTTC
V: TRBV5-1; size: -; J: TRBJ2-7; D: -; length: 14; CDR3: CASSPSTGAYEQYF; DNA: TGCGCCAGCAGCCCCTCCACGGGGGCCTACGAGCAGTACTTC